Following are 26 T cell receptor beta chains from one sample sequenced in a study of radiotherapy plus CTLA-4 blockade in lung cancer. Profiling relied on immunoSEQ multiplex PCR, and the TCRdb table lists in-frame clones only, not all of them. The repertoire consists of 85,000 to 90,000 clones, with more than 75% occurring once and the leading ten covering approximately 15%. The sequenced sample was peripheral blood, obtained from a patient treated with radiotherapy plus ipilimumab. Source of these receptors: a human donor with non-small cell lung cancer that progressed on radiotherapy plus ipilimumab.

The J gene is TRBJ2-1, the V gene TRBV5-1, with D perhaps matching TRBD2 (5 bases). This CDR3 region has 14 residues. V was shortened by 4 bases and J by 8 bases, with 16 bases between the two germline ends. Germline CDR1 SGHRS, CDR2 YFSETQ. Here the CDR3 reads CASSRTVAGDEQFF. In nucleotides, the CDR3 is TGCGCCAGCAGCCGGACCGTCGCGGGCGATGAGCAGTTCTTC.

There are a few counts of this clone. The rearrangement joins TRBV7-8 to TRBJ2-5; TRBD2 aligns across 7 bases. Trimming took 5 bases from V and 7 from J; bases not matched to a gene: 7. The germline V gene has CDR1 SGHVS and CDR2 FQNEAQ. The CDR3 has 13 residues. CDR3 in amino acids: CASSPRETGTQYF. The CDR3 DNA sequence: TGTGCCAGCAGCCCGCGGGAGACGGGGACCCAGTACTTC.

The chain links TRBV5-1 to TRBJ1-2; TRBD1 matches 9 bases. The CDR3 spans 13 residues. The ends lost 4 bases at V and 8 bases at J; junction bases unmatched: 6. Germline-derived CDR1 and CDR2 are SGHRS and YFSETQ. CDR3 in DNA: TGCGCCAGCAGCGAGGGACAGGGTTACGGCTACACCTTC. Its translation is CASSEGQGYGYTF.

This chain uses TRBV28 with TRBJ1-5, with D uncertain. Trimming pared 1 base from V and 4 bases from J, leaving 11 bases between. This CDR3 contains 15 residues. Germline CDR1 MDHEN, CDR2 SYDVKM. CDR3 nucleotides: TGTGCCAGCAGTTTATCACAGACAACGAATCAGCCCCAGCATTTT. It encodes CASSLSQTTNQPQHF.

This clone was picked up one time. The chain links TRBV18 to TRBJ1-2, with TRBD1 as a possible D gene (5 bases). The V gene's germline CDR1 is KGHSH and CDR2 LQKENI. The length of the CDR3 is 12 residues. V was clipped by 3 bases and J by 4 bases, with 6 bases between them. As DNA, the CDR3 is TGTGCCAGCTCACCGCAGGGCTATGGCTACACCTTC. It encodes CASSPQGYGYTF.

V and J are TRBV20-1 and TRBJ1-2; 7 bases align to TRBD1. CDR1 is DFQATT and CDR2 is SNEGSKA in the germline V gene (reference sequence). The CDR3 runs to 11 residues. The junction had 5 bases not matched to a gene; V was cut back by 5 bases and J by 8 bases. CDR3 bases: TGCAGTGCTTGGACAGGTAGCGGCTACACCTTC. Residues: CSAWTGSGYTF.

The chain joins TRBV7-9 to TRBJ2-6; possibly TRBD2 for D (7 bases). This CDR3 has 18 amino acids. Looked up from germline, CDR1 is SEHNR and CDR2 is FQNEAQ (reference sequence). V was pared by 4 bases and J by 0 bases, with 16 bases between. CDR3 DNA: TGTGCCAGCAGCTCGCAGGGGAGGGGCCGCTCTGGGGCCAACGTCCTGACTTTC. Translation: CASSSQGRGRSGANVLTF.

This chain uses TRBV6-4 with TRBJ1-6, with D possibly TRBD1 on 6 matching bases. Germline V gene sequence: CDR1 MRHNA, CDR2 SNTAGT. V was trimmed by 3 bases and J by 7 bases, leaving 10 bases between them. The CDR3 covers 14 residues. CDR3 residues: CASSEQGGNSPLHF. CDR3 DNA: TGTGCCAGCAGTGAACAGGGAGGCAATTCACCCCTCCACTTT.

The chain has TRBV6-1 and TRBJ2-1; 7 bases are a match to TRBD1. With V trimmed by 7 bases and J by 6 bases, 6 bases remained unmatched. Looked up from germline, CDR1 is MNHNS and CDR2 is SASEGT. This CDR3 has 13 amino acids. The chain's CDR3 is CASIRQGPNEQFF. For the CDR3, the DNA is TGTGCCAGCATCCGACAGGGACCCAATGAGCAGTTCTTC.

This clone was detected once. The chain is built from TRBV4-2 and TRBJ2-3; D could derive from TRBD1 or TRBD2 (5 bases each). Germline V gene lookup returns CDR1 LGHNA and CDR2 YNFKEQ. The CDR3 covers 13 residues. V was shortened by 5 bases and J by 2 bases, with 8 bases between the two germline ends. This CDR3 is CASSTGPTDTQYF. CDR3 DNA sequence: TGTGCCAGCAGCACGGGACCCACAGATACGCAGTATTTT.

The chain links TRBV10-2 to TRBJ2-1; either TRBD1 or TRBD2 may fit D (6 bases each). In germline, CDR1 is WSHSY, CDR2 SAAADI. The CDR3 loop spans 18 amino acids. Trimming shortened V by 10 bases and J by 0 bases, and 25 bases separated the two germline ends. The CDR3 region has the DNA TGCGCCACAGGGGCGGGACGTAGATCCCAAAGCTCCTACAATGAGCAGTTCTTC. Protein product: CATGAGRRSQSSYNEQFF.

The chain recombines TRBV11-2 with TRBJ1-2; 9 bases align to TRBD1. The CDR3 runs to 12 residues. Per the germline V gene, CDR1 is SGHAT and CDR2 is FQNNGV. With V trimmed by 5 bases and J by 7 bases, 2 bases remained unmatched. CDR3 region: CASSRTGVGYTF. DNA for the CDR3: TGTGCCAGCAGCCGGACAGGGGTTGGCTACACCTTC.

The chain carries TRBV6-1 and TRBJ1-1; the D gene is possibly TRBD1 (6 bases). The germline gives CDR1 MNHNS, CDR2 SASEGT. CDR3 length: 14 residues. Trimming removed 8 bases at V and 4 bases at J, with 17 bases between. The CDR3 DNA is TGTGCCAGCCGGAAGGGGGGGGGCGGCACTGAAGCTTTCTTT. Translating gives CASRKGGGGTEAFF.

The chain recombines TRBV4-1 with TRBJ2-1; TRBD2 agrees at 13 bases. The V gene end was trimmed by 6 bases and the J gene end by 9 bases; junction bases not matched to a gene: 8. The CDR3 spans 15 residues. Germline V gene sequence: CDR1 MGHRA, CDR2 YSYEKL. CDR3 amino acids: CASRSGLAGVSEQFF. CDR3 DNA: TGCGCCAGCAGGTCCGGACTAGCGGGAGTAAGTGAGCAGTTCTTC.

The chain recombines TRBV15 with TRBJ1-3; TRBD1 might be the D (6 bases). Germline CDR1 LNHNV, CDR2 YYDKDF (reference sequence). V lost 1 base and J 3 bases, leaving 13 bases between the germline ends. This CDR3 spans 16 amino acids. The CDR3 nucleotides are TGTGCCACCAGCAGAGCAGGGGAGTTAGGTGGAAACACCATATATTTT. Amino acid sequence: CATSRAGELGGNTIYF.

The chain uses TRBV23-1 and TRBJ2-2, with TRBD1 matching over 12 bases. TRBV23-1 is placed among ORFs of uncertain function. The CDR3 is 17 amino acids. Trimming took 3 bases from V and 8 from J; bases not matched to a gene: 10. This CDR3 reads CASSHRDRGPSRGELFF. CDR3 sequence (DNA): TGCGCCAGCAGTCATCGGGACAGGGGGCCTTCTCGGGGGGAGCTGTTTTTT.

This sequence joins TRBV5-6 and TRBJ1-2; no definite D call. This CDR3 contains 16 residues. Germline V gene lookup returns CDR1 SGHDT and CDR2 YYEEEE. V lost 4 bases, J lost 2 bases, and 18 bases lay in between. The CDR3 DNA follows: TGTGCCAGCAGCAGCGGATACTCTGGGTCGAACTATGGCTACACCTTC. It yields the protein CASSSGYSGSNYGYTF.

This rearrangement joins TRBV11-3 to TRBJ2-7; possibly TRBD1 for D (6 bases). Between the trimmed V and J ends, which lost 1 base and 2 bases, there was a span of 12 bases. The germline V gene has CDR1 SGHNT and CDR2 YENEEA. The CDR3 is 15 residues long. DNA of the CDR3: TGTGCCAGCAGCTTAGTGGGACATAAGACCTACGAGCAGTACTTC. This sequence encodes CASSLVGHKTYEQYF. Full variable domain (missing parts from reference TRBV11-3 and TRBJ2-7): EAGVVQSPRYKIIEKKQPVAFWCNPISGHNTLYWYLQNLGQGPELLIRYENEEAVDDSQLPKDRFSAERLKGVDSTLKIQPAELGDSAVYLCASSLVGHKTYEQYFGPGTRLTVT.

The rearrangement links TRBV7-9 to TRBJ2-1; unclear D gene. This CDR3 has 11 residues. The V gene's germline CDR1 is SEHNR and CDR2 FQNEAQ (reference sequence). Trimming cost V 3 bases and J 7 bases, with 4 bases left between them. CDR3 protein: CASSFRNEQFF. For the CDR3, the DNA is TGTGCCAGCAGCTTTCGGAATGAGCAGTTCTTC. The full variable domain, its missing parts supplied by reference TRBV7-9 and TRBJ2-1, is DTGVSQNPRHKITKRGQNVTFRCDPISEHNRLYWYRQTLGQGPEFLTYFQNEAQLEKSRLLSDRFSAERPKGSFSTLEIQRTEQGDSAMYLCASSFRNEQFFGPGTRLTVL.

The V and J genes are TRBV4-2 and TRBJ2-5, with D hard to call. In germline, CDR1 is LGHNA, CDR2 YNFKEQ. Deletions cut 5 bases from V and 1 base from J, with 8 bases between. The CDR3 totals 13 residues. The DNA for the CDR3 is TGTGCCAGCAGCGGAGCTACCCAAGAGACCCAGTACTTC. Translated: CASSGATQETQYF.

The V call is TRBV7-9, the J call TRBJ1-1; no firm D call. Trimming pared 0 bases from V and 0 bases from J, leaving 5 bases between. Germline CDR1 and CDR2: SEHNR and FQNEAQ (reference sequence). The length of the CDR3 is 14 residues. CDR3: CASSLAGMNTEAFF. CDR3 in DNA: TGTGCCAGCAGCTTAGCAGGCATGAACACTGAAGCTTTCTTT.

This sequence joins TRBV5-6 and TRBJ1-5; no reliable D call. This CDR3 spans 12 amino acids. Germline V CDR1 and CDR2: SGHDT, YYEEEE. V lost 4 bases to trimming and J lost 7 bases, with 9 bases between them. This CDR3 is CASSTYGQPQHF. The CDR3 DNA is TGTGCCAGCAGCACGTATGGACAGCCCCAGCATTTT.

The rearrangement uses TRBV6-1 and TRBJ2-7; no clear D gene. This CDR3 has 13 residues. Germline V gene sequence: CDR1 MNHNS, CDR2 SASEGT. V lost 5 bases and J 4 bases, leaving 12 bases between the germline ends. The CDR3, as DNA: TGTGCCAGCAGTTTAGGTCTGGCTTACGAGCAGTACTTC. Its protein is CASSLGLAYEQYF.

This clone was seen just once. V gene TRBV6-6 combines with J gene TRBJ2-4; no firm D call. V was clipped by 5 bases and J by 0 bases, with 8 bases between them. The length of the CDR3 is 14 residues. The germline V gene has CDR1 MNHNY and CDR2 SVGAGI (reference sequence). Here the CDR3 DNA reads TGTGCCAGCAGTGACCGTTTAGCCAAAAACATTCAGTACTTC. Amino acids: CASSDRLAKNIQYF.

The chain is built from TRBV19 and TRBJ1-1; possibly TRBD1 for D (6 bases). Trimming removed 4 bases from V and 4 bases from J, with 13 bases in between. Germline V gives CDR1 LNHDA, CDR2 SQIVND (reference sequence). CDR3 length: 14 residues. The CDR3 protein is CASSTQGRFTEAFF. The CDR3 DNA reads TGTGCCAGTAGTACTCAGGGGAGATTCACTGAAGCTTTCTTT.

This chain links TRBV29-1 with TRBJ2-7, with 8 positions matching TRBD1. The V gene's germline CDR1 is SQVTM and CDR2 ANQGSEA. The trim removed 7 bases at V and 3 bases at J, leaving 5 bases unmatched. This CDR3 has 12 amino acids. Written as DNA, the CDR3 is TGCAGCGGTGGACAGGGTAACTACGAGCAGTACTTC. Its translation: CSGGQGNYEQYF.